This passage covers 5 T cell receptor beta chains from one sample sequenced in a study of patients and donors after allogeneic stem cell transplantation. TCRdb redid the calling of the RT-PCR reads with MiXCR, one entry per CDR3 protein. In the table there are 87,000 or so distinct CDR3 sequences, roughly 5.1% of which are singletons. Sample: blood, either unsorted or a sorted T cell fraction (not recorded which). The receptors here all came from a human donor who was either an allogeneic HSCT recipient or a stem cell or donor lymphocyte infusion donor (not recorded which). It is not recorded whose cells these are; they may come from a transplant donor.

The chain is built from TRBV2 and TRBJ1-6, with TRBD1 identical over 8 bases. The ends lost 3 bases at V and 7 bases at J; junction bases unmatched: 5. Germline lookup yields CDR1 SNHLY and CDR2 FYNNEI. The CDR3 totals 15 residues. CDR3 nucleotide sequence: TGTGCCAGCAGTGAGCAGGGGGCAGGGAATTCACCCCTCCACTTT. This codes for CASSEQGAGNSPLHF.

This clonotype was detected ten times or more. The chain joins TRBV7-9 to TRBJ2-7; D may be TRBD1 or TRBD2 (5 bases each). This CDR3 spans 15 amino acids. Germline CDR1 and CDR2: SEHNR and FQNEAQ (reference sequence). V shed 1 base and J shed 1 base, with 11 bases lying between them. This CDR3 is CASSLGGSGSYEQYF. Here the CDR3 DNA reads TGTGCCAGCAGCTTAGGGGGGAGTGGGTCCTACGAGCAGTACTTC.

This clonotype was recorded at least ten times. The chain employs TRBV27 and TRBJ2-1; TRBD2 aligns across 9 bases. Germline values: CDR1 MNHEY, CDR2 SMNVEV (reference sequence). The V gene end was trimmed by 6 bases and the J gene end by 9 bases; junction bases not matched to a gene: 6. The CDR3 length is 13 residues. CDR3 coding DNA: TGTGCCAGCAGATTCTTGCGGGAGGGTGAGCAGTTCTTC. It encodes CASRFLREGEQFF.

This sequence joins TRBV10-1 and TRBJ2-1, with D perhaps matching TRBD1 or TRBD2 (5 bases each). V was trimmed by 2 bases and J by 9 bases, leaving 11 bases between them. The germline V gene has CDR1 WNHNN and CDR2 SYGVQD (reference sequence). The CDR3 is made up of 13 amino acids. CDR3 bases: TGCGCCAGCAGTGAGCCGGGACGGGGTGAGCAGTTCTTC. Translation gives CASSEPGRGEQFF.

The chain has TRBV5-1 and TRBJ2-1; D unresolved. The CDR3 contains 13 residues. Trimming left V 0 bases short and J 9 bases short, with 10 bases between. The germline V gene has CDR1 SGHRS and CDR2 YFSETQ. The CDR3 sequence: CASSLGPPGEQFF. The CDR3 DNA follows: TGCGCCAGCAGCTTGGGGCCCCCAGGTGAGCAGTTCTTC.